This T cell receptor beta chain was recovered during a study of blood T cell repertoires in COVID-19. Study background: PBMCs, B-cell-depleted T cells, or T cells were the source of the cDNA or gDNA that made up the material.

J gave up 4 bases and V 2 bases, and 4 bases lay outside the gene matches. Germline CDR1 and CDR2: GTSNPN and SVGIG (reference sequence). The CDR3 consists of 15 residues. Libraries were prepared by immunoSEQ multiplex PCR; TCRdb keeps only in-frame clonotypes and omits some of them. In the table there are roughly 91,000 clones, over 75% of which are singletons. The V gene is TRBV30, the J gene TRBJ2-3, with 12 bases identical to TRBD2. The TCR originated in a man between 65 and 85 years old with acute or convalescent COVID-19. The material sequenced was peripheral blood. The CDR3 sequence is CAWSRASGGADTQYF. The CDR3 nucleotides are TGTGCCTGGAGTCGGGCTAGCGGGGGGGCAGATACGCAGTATTTT.